The 31 T cell receptor beta chains below were found in one sample sequenced in a study of Ad26.COV2.S vaccination and SARS-CoV-2 variants. The data were produced by immunoSEQ multiplex PCR, yet TCRdb's version contains in-frame clones alone and is incomplete. Here the sample spans 430,000 or so clones, roughly nine tenths being singletons. Stated treatment: about 20 received Ad26.COV2.S at low or high dose, single or two shots; 5 received placebo; per-sample allocation not given. Specimens were obtained on day 63 following the first vaccine or placebo injection. Sequenced material: peripheral blood, taken in a trial of Ad26.COV2.S vaccine versus placebo. These receptors all come from a person between 18 and 65 years old who received the Ad26.COV2.S COVID-19 vaccine or a placebo.

The chain combines TRBV3-1 (or the pseudogene TRBV3-2) with TRBJ1-1; D not resolved. V was pared by 1 base and J by 4 bases, with 16 bases between. The CDR3 runs to 16 residues. CDR1 is LGHDT and CDR2 is YNNKEL in the germline V gene (reference sequence). The CDR3 loop is CASSQGFWGVGTEAFF. CDR3 coding DNA: TGTGCCAGCAGCCAAGGCTTTTGGGGTGTCGGCACTGAAGCTTTCTTT.

The genes are TRBV30 and TRBJ2-3; no definite D call. The CDR3 is 14 amino acids. Germline-derived CDR1 and CDR2 are GTSNPN and SVGIG (reference sequence). The V end lost 0 bases, the J end lost 2 bases, and 9 bases lay between the germline ends. CDR3 in amino acids: CAWSVNSPTDTQYF. CDR3 coding DNA: TGTGCCTGGAGTGTAAATAGCCCCACAGATACGCAGTATTTT.

This chain links TRBV5-1 with TRBJ1-1; the D is unclear. Germline loops: CDR1 SGHRS, CDR2 YFSETQ. Trimming took off 0 bases at V and 6 bases at J, with 9 bases between the two ends. This CDR3 contains 13 residues. As DNA, the CDR3 is TGCGCCAGCAGCTTGGACGCAGTCGCTGAAGCTTTCTTT. Translating gives CASSLDAVAEAFF.

This sequence joins TRBV15 and TRBJ1-2; no reliable D call. CDR3 length: 14 amino acids. The germline CDR1 and CDR2 sequences are LNHNV and YYDKDF (reference sequence). V was clipped by 1 base and J by 4 bases, with 10 bases between them. In DNA, the CDR3 is TGTGCCACCAGCAGAGGAGTAGCTTCCTATGGCTACACCTTC. Its protein is CATSRGVASYGYTF.

This clone was recorded once. The V and J genes are TRBV2 and TRBJ1-5; no definite D call. This CDR3 is 16 amino acids long. Between the trimmed V and J ends, which lost 1 base and 0 bases, there was a span of 10 bases. CDR1 is SNHLY, CDR2 FYNNEI, per germline. The chain's CDR3 is CASSEGAVISNQPQHF. CDR3 nucleotides: TGTGCCAGCAGTGAAGGGGCCGTGATTAGCAATCAGCCCCAGCATTTT.

The rearrangement links TRBV19 to TRBJ2-2; tentatively, D is TRBD1 or TRBD2 (5 bases each). From germline, CDR1 is LNHDA and CDR2 SQIVND (reference sequence). This CDR3 has 13 residues. Between the trimmed V and J ends, which lost 4 bases and 5 bases, there was a span of 8 bases. The CDR3 protein is CASSTRETGELFF. CDR3 coding DNA: TGTGCCAGTAGTACCAGGGAGACCGGGGAGCTGTTTTTT.

The chain carries TRBV2 and TRBJ2-7; D is possibly TRBD2 (5 bases). Trimming stripped 3 bases from V and 0 bases from J, with 12 bases between. The CDR3 spans 15 residues. CDR1 and CDR2 from the germline V gene are SNHLY and FYNNEI. Written as DNA, the CDR3 is TGTGCCAGCAGTGATGGAGCGGTCTACTCCTACGAGCAGTACGTC. This codes for CASSDGAVYSYEQYV.

The count of this clone is one. This chain links TRBV5-1 with TRBJ2-5; 9 bases line up with TRBD2. CDR1 is SGHRS, CDR2 YFSETQ, per germline. The junction had 5 bases not matched to a gene; V was cut back by 7 bases and J by 7 bases. This CDR3 region has 12 residues. The CDR3 DNA reads TGCGCCAGCCGCGGGAGGGGGTCGACCCAGTACTTC. It yields the protein CASRGRGSTQYF.

This clone was observed once. The chain recombines TRBV4-3 with TRBJ2-1, with TRBD1 as a possible D gene (6 bases). This CDR3 is 18 amino acids long. The germline V gene encodes CDR1 LGHNA and CDR2 YSLEER. The V end lost 0 bases, the J end lost 2 bases, and 17 bases lay between the germline ends. The CDR3 DNA is TGCGCCAGCAGCCAAGATGGGACACACCAAGAGCCCTACAATGAGCAGTTCTTC. This gives the protein CASSQDGTHQEPYNEQFF.

The rearrangement joins TRBV29-1 to TRBJ2-7; tentatively, D is TRBD1 (6 bases). This CDR3 is 11 amino acids long. Between the trimmed V and J ends, which lost 5 bases and 5 bases, there was a span of 10 bases. Germline loops: CDR1 SQVTM, CDR2 ANQGSEA. The CDR3 DNA is TGCAGCGTTCAGGGGAGCCACGAGCAGTACTTC. It yields the protein CSVQGSHEQYF.

The rearrangement joins TRBV6-2 or TRBV6-3 to TRBJ2-1, with 9 bases matching TRBD1. V lost 5 bases to trimming and J lost 4 bases; unmatched junction nucleotides: 9. The CDR3 is made up of 16 amino acids. Germline V CDR1 and CDR2: MNHEY, SVGEGT. CDR3 nucleotide sequence: TGTGCCAGCAGTGATCCAGCGGGACAGGGATACAATGAGCAGTTCTTC. Residues: CASSDPAGQGYNEQFF.

V usage is TRBV5-1 and J usage is TRBJ1-6; 8 bases align to TRBD1. The ends lost 0 bases at V and 8 bases at J; junction bases unmatched: 7. Germline CDR1 is SGHRS and CDR2 is YFSETQ. The length of the CDR3 is 16 residues. The CDR3 loop is CASSLGPGQVYSPLHF. The CDR3 bases are TGCGCCAGCAGCTTGGGCCCGGGACAGGTTTATTCACCCCTCCACTTT.

V gene TRBV9 combines with J gene TRBJ2-1, with TRBD2 identical over 7 bases. The CDR3 contains 16 residues. Trimming at V came to 4 bases and at J to 3 bases, leaving 10 bases not matched to a gene. Looked up from germline, CDR1 is SGDLS and CDR2 is YYNGEE. CDR3 in DNA: TGTGCCAGCAGCACCCGGACCGCGGGAGTCTACAATGAGCAGTTCTTC. It specifies CASSTRTAGVYNEQFF.

V usage is TRBV5-6 and J usage is TRBJ1-1; 10 bases are shared with TRBD1. CDR3 size: 16 residues. V shed 6 bases and J 4 bases; nucleotides not matched to a gene: 12. Germline CDR1 SGHDT, CDR2 YYEEEE. The DNA for the CDR3 is TGTGCCAGCATCACCGGACAGGGGGGAATAAGCACTGAAGCTTTCTTT. This translates into CASITGQGGISTEAFF.

J is TRBJ1-2 and V is TRBV5-4; TRBD1 might be the D (5 bases). CDR1 is SGHNT and CDR2 is YYREEE in the germline V gene (reference sequence). The CDR3 contains 13 residues. Between the trimmed V and J ends, which lost 0 bases and 4 bases, there was a span of 7 bases. The CDR3 nucleotides are TGTGCCAGCAGCTTGGCCGGGACCTATGGCTACACCTTC. Protein: CASSLAGTYGYTF. Together with reference TRBV5-4 and TRBJ1-2, the CDR3 gives the full variable domain: ETGVTQSPTHLIKTRGQQVTLRCSSQSGHNTVSWYQQALGQGPQFIFQYYREEENGRGNFPPRFSGLQFPNYSSELNVNALELDDSALYLCASSLAGTYGYTFGSGTRLTVV.

The rearrangement uses TRBV7-2 and TRBJ2-5; 9 bases map to TRBD2. Germline trimming cut 6 bases from V and 2 bases from J; bases unmatched to any gene: 1. This CDR3 has 13 amino acids. The germline gives CDR1 SGHTA, CDR2 FQGNSA. The CDR3 spells CASSTSGQETQYF. The DNA for the CDR3 is TGTGCCAGCAGTACTAGCGGGCAAGAGACCCAGTACTTC.

The V call is TRBV19, the J call TRBJ1-1; D remains unclear. Germline-derived CDR1 and CDR2 are LNHDA and SQIVND (reference sequence). This CDR3 contains 13 residues. The V end was cut by 3 bases, the J end by 4 bases, with 9 bases between. For the CDR3, the DNA is TGTGCCAGTAGTATTGGAGCGGTCACTGAAGCTTTCTTT. Translation: CASSIGAVTEAFF.

V gene TRBV11-3 combines with J gene TRBJ1-1; 8 bases fit TRBD1. Germline CDR1 and CDR2: SGHNT and YENEEA. The V and J ends lost 5 bases and 6 bases, in that order; junction bases with no gene match: 11. CDR3 size: 15 residues. CDR3: CASSLRDRGTAEAFF. The DNA of the CDR3 is TGTGCCAGCAGCCTGAGAGACAGGGGAACGGCTGAAGCTTTCTTT. The complete variable domain, with remaining parts taken from reference TRBV11-3 and TRBJ1-1, reads EAGVVQSPRYKIIEKKQPVAFWCNPISGHNTLYWYLQNLGQGPELLIRYENEEAVDDSQLPKDRFSAERLKGVDSTLKIQPAELGDSAVYLCASSLRDRGTAEAFFGQGTRLTVV.

This clone was seen just once. The rearrangement joins TRBV2 to TRBJ2-1; weak D call: TRBD1 (6 bases). Germline V gene sequence: CDR1 SNHLY, CDR2 FYNNEI. Between the trimmed V and J ends, which lost 4 bases and 8 bases, there was a span of 9 bases. The CDR3 is made up of 12 amino acids. The CDR3: CASSGTGYEQFF. CDR3 nucleotide sequence: TGTGCCAGCAGTGGAACAGGGTATGAGCAGTTCTTC.

The rearrangement uses TRBV3-1 (or the pseudogene TRBV3-2) and TRBJ2-1, with 8 positions matching TRBD2. Germline V gene data show CDR1 as LGHDT and CDR2 as YNNKEL (reference sequence). This CDR3 is 17 amino acids long. The V and J ends lost 1 base and 3 bases, in that order; junction bases with no gene match: 8. The CDR3 DNA sequence: TGTGCCAGCAGCCAAGCATACGGGGGGGCCGTCTACAATGAGCAGTTCTTC. Translation gives CASSQAYGGAVYNEQFF.

The J gene is TRBJ2-7, the V gene TRBV29-1; 10 nucleotides match TRBD1. The CDR3 runs 13 residues. With V trimmed by 4 bases and J by 4 bases, 4 bases remained unmatched. The germline V gene has CDR1 SQVTM and CDR2 ANQGSEA. DNA of the CDR3: TGCAGCGTTGGGGACAGGGGTTTTTACGAGCAGTACTTC. Its translation is CSVGDRGFYEQYF.

The gene calls are TRBV7-6 and TRBJ1-4; maybe TRBD1 (6 bases). The germline V gene encodes CDR1 SGHVS and CDR2 FNYEAQ. Trimming stripped 1 base from V and 0 bases from J, with 15 bases between. The CDR3 is 18 residues long. CDR3 protein: CASSLVRAGDTTNEKLFF. The DNA for the CDR3 is TGTGCCAGCAGCTTAGTGCGGGCAGGGGATACAACTAATGAAAAACTGTTTTTT. The whole variable domain, filled in from reference TRBV7-6 and TRBJ1-4, reads GAGVSQSPRYKVTKRGQDVALRCDPISGHVSLYWYRQALGQGPEFLTYFNYEAQQDKSGLPNDRFSAERPEGSISTLTIQRTEQRDSAMYRCASSLVRAGDTTNEKLFFGSGTQLSVL.

For the CDR3, the DNA is TGTGCCAGCAGTTTCCGTTCCGAGCAGTACGTC. Amino acid sequence: CASSFRSEQYV. The J gene is TRBJ2-7, the V gene TRBV28; D remains ambiguous. The CDR3 sequence is 11 residues long. The germline gives CDR1 MDHEN, CDR2 SYDVKM. V lost 3 bases and J 6 bases, leaving 6 bases between the germline ends.

The V gene is TRBV9, the J gene TRBJ1-4; D call uncertain. In germline, CDR1 is SGDLS, CDR2 YYNGEE. V gave up 0 bases and J gave up 8 bases, with 14 bases separating them. The CDR3 runs 15 residues. The CDR3 DNA sequence: TGTGCCAGCAGCGTAGTAGGGCGCAGCCCCGAAAAACTGTTTTTT. This sequence encodes CASSVVGRSPEKLFF.

This sequence joins TRBV2 and TRBJ2-7; D ambiguous. This CDR3 is built from 12 residues. Between the trimmed V and J ends, which lost 4 bases and 2 bases, there was a span of 6 bases. The germline CDR1 and CDR2 sequences are SNHLY and FYNNEI. CDR3 amino acids: CASSVSAYEQYF. For the CDR3, the DNA is TGTGCCAGCAGTGTGTCCGCCTACGAGCAGTACTTC.

This clone has only one observation. The V gene is TRBV6-4, the J gene TRBJ2-2, with a possible D match to TRBD1 (5 bases). The V end was cut by 6 bases, the J end by 5 bases, with 13 bases between. This CDR3 is built from 14 residues. CDR1 MRHNA and CDR2 SNTAGT come from the germline V gene. This CDR3 reads CASSSGFKTGELFF. CDR3 nucleotides: TGTGCCAGCAGCTCAGGGTTCAAAACCGGGGAGCTGTTTTTT.

The chain links TRBV20-1 to TRBJ2-2, with TRBD2 matching over 9 bases. Germline V gene lookup returns CDR1 DFQATT and CDR2 SNEGSKA (reference sequence). V lost 3 bases to trimming and J lost 2 bases; unmatched junction nucleotides: 7. The CDR3 loop spans 16 amino acids. CDR3 coding DNA: TGCAGTGCTAGTATCAGCGGGAGGCCAAACACCGGGGAGCTGTTTTTT. Translating it yields CSASISGRPNTGELFF.

The chain combines TRBV6-5 with TRBJ2-2; D may be TRBD2 (6 bases). This CDR3 is built from 13 residues. CDR1 and CDR2 from the germline V gene are MNHEY and SVGAGI. The ends were cut back, 6 bases at V and 4 bases at J, with 9 bases in the middle. For the CDR3, the DNA is TGTGCCAGCAGATACGGGGGCACCGGGGAGCTGTTTTTT. Protein: CASRYGGTGELFF.

The chain combines TRBV7-3 with TRBJ2-5; TRBD2 matches at 7 bases. V lost 5 bases to trimming and J lost 5 bases; unmatched junction nucleotides: 5. Looked up from germline, CDR1 is SGHTA and CDR2 is FQGTGA. The CDR3 consists of 13 residues. This CDR3 reads CASSPAGRETQYF. The CDR3 region has the DNA TGTGCCAGCAGCCCAGCGGGGCGGGAGACCCAGTACTTC.

The chain carries TRBV9 and TRBJ2-2; the match to TRBD2 covers 7 bases. V lost 0 bases, J lost 7 bases, and 6 bases stayed unmatched. The CDR3 has 15 residues. Germline V gives CDR1 SGDLS, CDR2 YYNGEE. CDR3 region: CASSVVMRGGGELFF. For the CDR3, the DNA is TGTGCCAGCAGCGTAGTGATGCGCGGGGGCGGGGAGCTGTTTTTT.

This clone occurred a few times. The chain couples TRBV25-1 to TRBJ2-1, with D perhaps matching TRBD2 (6 bases). The CDR3 is 16 amino acids. V lost 4 bases, J lost 6 bases, and 19 bases lay in between. Per the germline V gene, CDR1 is MGHDK and CDR2 is SYGVNS. The CDR3 loop reads CASSAIPLSRGNEQFF. CDR3 sequence (DNA): TGTGCCAGCAGTGCAATCCCCCTTTCGCGGGGCAATGAGCAGTTCTTC. The whole variable domain, filled in from reference TRBV25-1 and TRBJ2-1, reads EADIYQTPRYLVIGTGKKITLECSQTMGHDKMYWYQQDPGMELHLIHYSYGVNSTEKGDLSSESTVSRIRTEHFPLTLESARPSHTSQYLCASSAIPLSRGNEQFFGPGTRLTVL.